This T cell receptor beta chain emerged from a study of T cell changes during pregnancy in multiple sclerosis. CDR1 and CDR2 from the germline V gene are LNHDA and SQIVND (reference sequence). V was pared by 4 bases and J by 1 base, with 8 bases of the junction left unmatched. The CDR3 runs to 16 residues. Only in-frame clones appear in the TCRdb table, and some are missing; sequencing was by immunoSEQ multiplex PCR. Found here are 57,000 or so clones, 85% to 95% of them singletons; the top ten hold roughly 3.6%. The chain combines TRBV19 with TRBJ1-1; TRBD1 matches at 8 bases. The sequencing here drew on peripheral blood, taken after pregnancy. The receptor was derived from a female donor in good health, enrolled as a control in a pregnancy study. DNA for the CDR3: TGTGCCAGTAGTACGACAGGGGATGTGGGGAACACTGAAGCTTTCTTT. Encoded protein: CASSTTGDVGNTEAFF.